Presented here are 2 T cell receptor beta chains from one specimen sequenced in a study of Ad26.COV2.S vaccination and SARS-CoV-2 variants. Repertoires were generated with immunoSEQ multiplex PCR, while TCRdb's copy carries only in-frame clones and drops some. The sample lists 350,000 to 500,000 clones, approximately 87% occurring once. Indicated treatment: about 20 received Ad26.COV2.S at low or high dose, single or two shots; several received placebo; per-sample allocation not given. Samples came from day 63 after the first vaccine or placebo injection. The material was peripheral blood, obtained in a trial of Ad26.COV2.S vaccine versus placebo. These receptors were collected from a person between 18 and 60 years old who received the Ad26.COV2.S COVID-19 vaccine or a placebo.

This clone was counted once. This chain joins TRBV4-1 and TRBJ1-5; TRBD1 aligns across 8 bases. The CDR3 has 16 amino acids. The trim removed 0 bases at V and 5 bases at J, leaving 6 bases unmatched. From germline, CDR1 is MGHRA and CDR2 YSYEKL. The CDR3 DNA reads TGCGCCAGCAGCCAAGACCGACAGGGGATCCATCAGCCCCAGCATTTT. It specifies CASSQDRQGIHQPQHF.

The rearrangement joins TRBV12-3 or TRBV12-4 to TRBJ2-7, with a weak D call TRBD1 (6 bases). V lost 2 bases to trimming and J lost 6 bases, with 11 bases between them. The CDR3 contains 13 residues. CDR3 region: CASSLRGKGEQYF. CDR3 bases: TGTGCCAGCAGTTTAAGGGGGAAAGGCGAGCAGTACTTC.